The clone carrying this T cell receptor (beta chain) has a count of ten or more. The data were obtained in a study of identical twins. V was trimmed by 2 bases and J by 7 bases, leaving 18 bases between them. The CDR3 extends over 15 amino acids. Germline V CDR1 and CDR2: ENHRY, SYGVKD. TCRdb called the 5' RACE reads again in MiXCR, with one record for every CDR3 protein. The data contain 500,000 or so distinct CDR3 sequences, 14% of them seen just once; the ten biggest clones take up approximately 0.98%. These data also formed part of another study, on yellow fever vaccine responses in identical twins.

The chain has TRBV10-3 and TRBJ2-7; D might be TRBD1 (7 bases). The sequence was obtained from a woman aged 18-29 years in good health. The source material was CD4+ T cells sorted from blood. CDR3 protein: CAISEEQGRKWEQYF. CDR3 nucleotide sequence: TGTGCCATCAGTGAGGAACAGGGGAGGAAATGGGAGCAGTACTTC.